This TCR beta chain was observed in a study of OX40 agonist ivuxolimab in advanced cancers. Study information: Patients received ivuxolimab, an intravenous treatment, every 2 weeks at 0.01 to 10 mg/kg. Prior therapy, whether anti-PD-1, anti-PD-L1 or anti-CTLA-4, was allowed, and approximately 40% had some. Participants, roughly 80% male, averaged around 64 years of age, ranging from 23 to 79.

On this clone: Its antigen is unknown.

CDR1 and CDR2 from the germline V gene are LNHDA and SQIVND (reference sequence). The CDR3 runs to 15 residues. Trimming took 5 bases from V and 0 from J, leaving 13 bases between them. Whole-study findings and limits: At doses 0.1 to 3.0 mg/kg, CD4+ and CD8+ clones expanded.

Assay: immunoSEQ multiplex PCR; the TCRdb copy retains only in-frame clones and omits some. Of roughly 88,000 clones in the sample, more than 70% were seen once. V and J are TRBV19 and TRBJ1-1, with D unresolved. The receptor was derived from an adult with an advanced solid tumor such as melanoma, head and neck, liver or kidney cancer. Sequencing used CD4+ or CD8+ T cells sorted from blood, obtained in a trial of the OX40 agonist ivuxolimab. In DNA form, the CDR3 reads TGTGCCAGTAGTGGGTGGGTAAACATGAACACTGAAGCTTTCTTT. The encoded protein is CASSGWVNMNTEAFF.